Each of the 18 T cell receptor beta chains below was sequenced from the same sample in a study of memory CD4+ T cells and cytomegalovirus serostatus. The protocol was immunoSEQ multiplex PCR, while the TCRdb copy is restricted to in-frame clones and leaves out a portion. The table lists 50,000 or so clones, around 74% of them singletons. Single viable CD3+CD4+CD8-CD45RO+ cells were sorted as the memory CD4+ T cells. What was sequenced was memory CD4+ T cells from blood. These receptor sequences come from an adult in good health and CMV-seropositive.

V and J are TRBV19 and TRBJ1-5, with TRBD1 identical over 7 bases. The CDR3 contains 14 residues. CDR1 is LNHDA and CDR2 is SQIVND in the germline V gene (reference sequence). J gave up 2 bases and V 10 bases, and 8 bases lay outside the gene matches. The CDR3 nucleotides are TGTGCCACTAACAGGGGAGAAGGCAATCAGCCCCAGCATTTT. Its protein product is CATNRGEGNQPQHF.

The chain has TRBV25-1 and TRBJ2-7; D is possibly TRBD1 or TRBD2 (5 bases each). Germline V gene lookup returns CDR1 MGHDK and CDR2 SYGVNS. Trimming stripped 8 bases from V and 2 bases from J, with 13 bases between. This CDR3 is built from 13 residues. CDR3 residues: CASGGSTPYEQYF. As DNA, the CDR3 is TGTGCCAGCGGGGGTTCCACGCCCTACGAGCAGTACTTC.

As regards this clone: In the same sample, other DNA sequences code for this CDR3. This chain joins TRBV7-2 and TRBJ2-2; D might be TRBD2 (6 bases). Per the germline V gene, CDR1 is SGHTA and CDR2 is FQGNSA. The CDR3 spans 14 residues. V shed 3 bases and J shed 2 bases, with 7 bases lying between them. Written as DNA, the CDR3 is TGTGCCAGCAGCTTGGCGGGAAACACCGGGGAGCTGTTTTTT. This sequence encodes CASSLAGNTGELFF.

This clone came up once. This sequence joins TRBV6-1 and TRBJ1-2; TRBD1 matches 11 bases. This CDR3 spans 14 amino acids. Per germline, CDR1 MNHNS and CDR2 SASEGT. V dropped 3 bases and J dropped 6; count of bases not matched to a gene: 3. The CDR3 DNA is TGTGCCAGCAGTGATAAGGGACAGGGGGATGGCTACACCTTC. Translation: CASSDKGQGDGYTF.

V gene TRBV21-1 combines with J gene TRBJ2-1; the DNA was not used to check the table's D call, TRBD1. TRBV21-1 is deemed a pseudogene. The CDR3 has 22 residues. As DNA, the CDR3 is TGTGCCAGCAGCGAACAAAATACAGGGGGCCAAACAACTGAAAGCTCCTACAATGAGCAGTTCTTC. It yields the protein CASSEQNTGGQTTESSYNEQFF.

This chain joins TRBV2 and TRBJ2-3; D call uncertain. Germline V gene sequence: CDR1 SNHLY, CDR2 FYNNEI. V was shortened by 3 bases and J by 5 bases, with 9 bases between the two germline ends. This CDR3 has 13 residues. The CDR3: CASSEEEGDTQYF. DNA of the CDR3: TGTGCCAGCAGTGAGGAAGAAGGAGATACGCAGTATTTT.

The V and J genes are TRBV19 and TRBJ1-1; D uncertain. Germline assignment: CDR1 LNHDA and CDR2 SQIVND (reference sequence). The CDR3 has 13 residues. Trimming took 4 bases from V and 3 from J, leaving 9 bases between them. The CDR3 nucleotides are TGTGCCAGTAGTAGGCTTGGGGACACTGAAGCTTTCTTT. As protein: CASSRLGDTEAFF.

This clone was counted a few times. The V and J genes are TRBV6-6 and TRBJ2-7; D gene unclear. The CDR3 has 14 amino acids. Germline V CDR1 and CDR2: MNHNY, SVGAGI (reference sequence). Trimming removed 0 bases at V and 2 bases at J, with 8 bases between. This chain's CDR3 is CASSYSPSAYEQYF. The CDR3, as DNA: TGTGCCAGCAGTTACTCCCCCTCCGCCTACGAGCAGTACTTC.

V gene TRBV5-1 combines with J gene TRBJ1-1; maybe TRBD1 (5 bases). Looked up from germline, CDR1 is SGHRS and CDR2 is YFSETQ. The CDR3 sequence is 13 residues long. The germline V and J ends were trimmed by 4 bases and 1 base, with 8 bases remaining between them. CDR3 protein: CASSKGTNTEAFF. The DNA of the CDR3 is TGCGCCAGCAGCAAGGGGACGAACACTGAAGCTTTCTTT.

The chain couples TRBV7-2 to TRBJ2-3; 13 positions agree with TRBD2. Germline trimming cut 1 base from V and 2 bases from J; bases unmatched to any gene: 3. The CDR3 length is 17 residues. Germline V CDR1 and CDR2: SGHTA, FQGNSA. As DNA, the CDR3 is TGTGCCAGCAGCTTAGGACTAGCGGGGGGCCTCACAGATACGCAGTATTTT. Translating it yields CASSLGLAGGLTDTQYF.

The rearrangement uses TRBV7-2 and TRBJ2-7; D assignment may be TRBD1 or TRBD2 (5 bases each). V dropped 0 bases and J dropped 0 bases, with 12 bases sitting between them. Germline V gene lookup returns CDR1 SGHTA and CDR2 FQGNSA. This CDR3 is 16 amino acids long. Here the CDR3 reads CASSLASGRSSYEQYF. The CDR3 DNA sequence: TGTGCCAGCAGCTTAGCGTCGGGACGGAGCTCCTACGAGCAGTACTTC.

The chain uses TRBV7-2 and TRBJ2-7; 7 nucleotides align to TRBD1. Germline trimming cut 4 bases from V and 2 bases from J; bases unmatched to any gene: 11. This CDR3 is 16 amino acids long. Germline-derived CDR1 and CDR2 are SGHTA and FQGNSA. CDR3 nucleotide sequence: TGTGCCAGCAGCTCCTTGGACAGGTTGGAGCCCTACGAGCAGTACTTC. This gives the protein CASSSLDRLEPYEQYF.

Written as DNA, the CDR3 is TGTGCCAGCAGCTACACAGCGAACACTGAAGCTTTCTTT. Protein: CASSYTANTEAFF. The chain has TRBV7-2 and TRBJ1-1; D is unresolved. Looked up from germline, CDR1 is SGHTA and CDR2 is FQGNSA. The CDR3 is 13 residues long. V was trimmed by 4 bases and J by 1 base, leaving 7 bases between them.

This clone appeared a few times. CDR3 loop: CASRKGQGLNTEAFF. The DNA for the CDR3 is TGTGCCAGCAGAAAGGGACAGGGGCTGAACACTGAAGCTTTCTTT. The chain carries TRBV6-4 and TRBJ1-1; 10 bases fit TRBD1. Germline V gene data show CDR1 as MRHNA and CDR2 as SNTAGT. Trimming removed 6 bases from V and 0 bases from J; junction bases left unmatched: 4. This CDR3 spans 15 amino acids.

This clone occurred many times. The chain employs TRBV5-1 and TRBJ1-1; D not certain. The CDR3 consists of 15 residues. The germline gives CDR1 SGHRS, CDR2 YFSETQ. Deletions cut 3 bases from V and 6 bases from J, with 18 bases between. The CDR3 DNA follows: TGCGCCAGCAGCTCATCCAGGCTGGGAAGAGCTGAAGCTTTCTTT. Protein: CASSSSRLGRAEAFF.

This CDR3 is CASSIQGLNEKLFF. The CDR3 DNA sequence: TGTGCCAGTAGTATACAGGGACTTAATGAAAAACTGTTTTTT. This chain links TRBV19 with TRBJ1-4, with D possibly being TRBD1 (5 bases). Trimming shortened V by 2 bases and J by 4 bases, and 8 bases separated the two germline ends. Germline loops: CDR1 LNHDA, CDR2 SQIVND (reference sequence). CDR3 length: 14 amino acids.

The J gene is TRBJ1-4, the V gene TRBV7-9, with unresolved D. Trimming took off 2 bases at V and 5 bases at J, with 6 bases between the two ends. This CDR3 spans 13 amino acids. CDR1 is SEHNR and CDR2 is FQNEAQ in the germline V gene (reference sequence). The CDR3 DNA reads TGTGCCAGCAGCTTAAACAAGAATGAAAAACTGTTTTTT. Translating gives CASSLNKNEKLFF.

This rearrangement joins TRBV18 to TRBJ1-5; D unresolved. The V gene lost 0 bases and the J gene lost 4 bases, with 7 bases spanning the gap. Germline loops: CDR1 KGHSH, CDR2 LQKENI. The CDR3 runs 14 residues. The CDR3 spells CASSPPGPNQPQHF. In DNA, the CDR3 is TGTGCCAGCTCACCACCTGGGCCTAATCAGCCCCAGCATTTT.